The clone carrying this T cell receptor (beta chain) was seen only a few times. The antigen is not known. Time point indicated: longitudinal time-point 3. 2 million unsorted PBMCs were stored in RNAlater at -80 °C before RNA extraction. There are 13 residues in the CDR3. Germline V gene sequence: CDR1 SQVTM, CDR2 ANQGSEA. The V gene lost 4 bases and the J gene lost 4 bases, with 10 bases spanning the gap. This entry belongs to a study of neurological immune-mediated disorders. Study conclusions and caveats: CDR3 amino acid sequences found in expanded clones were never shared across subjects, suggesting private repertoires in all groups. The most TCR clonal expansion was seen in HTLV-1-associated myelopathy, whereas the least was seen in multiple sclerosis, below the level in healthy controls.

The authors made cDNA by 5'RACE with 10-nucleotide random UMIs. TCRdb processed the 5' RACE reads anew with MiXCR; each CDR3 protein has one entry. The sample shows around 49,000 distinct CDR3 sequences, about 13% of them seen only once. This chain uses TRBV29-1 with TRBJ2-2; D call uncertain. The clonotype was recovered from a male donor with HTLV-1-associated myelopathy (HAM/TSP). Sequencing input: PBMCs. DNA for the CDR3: TGCAGCGTTGCTATAGCAGGCACCGGGGAGCTGTTTTTT. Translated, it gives CSVAIAGTGELFF.